These 16 T cell receptor beta chains share one sample of origin, sequenced in a study of cytomegalovirus exposure and HLA in healthy donors (dated by TCRdb to 2016 to 2017). The library was prepared using the immunoSEQ multiplex PCR assay. The multiplex PCR relied on a mix of 60 forward primers for TCR Vbeta segments and 13 reverse primers for TCR Jbeta segments. TCRdb limited this immuneACCESS table to in-frame rearrangements with V and J called. A share of clones is missing; checked studies link under half to unresolved V genes, and the rest is unexplained. In this sample the table shows tens of thousands of clones, under 75% of which occur a single time. Roughly 6.3% of the sample goes to the ten largest clones. Sequencing was carried out using PBMCs. These receptors were taken from a man in his thirties or forties in good health and CMV-seronegative.

The gene calls are TRBV7-8 and TRBJ1-2, with TRBD1 matching 8 bases. The junction had 9 bases not matched to a gene; V was cut back by 1 base and J by 5 bases. This CDR3 spans 16 amino acids. Germline V gene lookup returns CDR1 SGHVS and CDR2 FQNEAQ. The CDR3 is CASSLVGQASSYGYTF. The CDR3 nucleotides are TGTGCCAGCAGCTTAGTGGGACAGGCTTCTTCTTATGGCTACACCTTC.

In this sample, this clone turned up once. This chain links TRBV18 with TRBJ1-1; D might be TRBD1 (6 bases). The CDR3 has 14 residues. V lost 6 bases to trimming and J lost 4 bases, with 15 bases between them. Per germline, CDR1 KGHSH and CDR2 LQKENI. CDR3 nucleotides: TGTGCCAGCTCCGGGGGGGGGCTGATCACTGAAGCTTTCTTT. It encodes CASSGGGLITEAFF.

This clone occurred once. The chain is built from TRBV5-1 and TRBJ2-3, with D tentatively TRBD1 (5 bases). The CDR3 is 14 residues long. V lost 1 base and J 2 bases, leaving 8 bases between the germline ends. The germline gives CDR1 SGHRS, CDR2 YFSETQ. CDR3 sequence: CASSLFRDTDTQYF. For the CDR3, the DNA is TGCGCCAGCAGCTTGTTCAGGGACACAGATACGCAGTATTTT.

The CDR3: CASSYLFQETQYF. The CDR3 nucleotides are TGTGCCAGCAGTTACTTATTCCAAGAGACCCAGTACTTC. The genes are TRBV6-5 and TRBJ2-5, with D uncertain. The CDR3 contains 13 residues. Germline V gives CDR1 MNHEY, CDR2 SVGAGI. V gave up 1 base and J gave up 1 base, with 4 bases separating them.

The chain couples TRBV5-1 to TRBJ1-1, with 7 nucleotides matching TRBD1. CDR1 is SGHRS, CDR2 YFSETQ, per germline. CDR3 length: 16 amino acids. The V gene end was trimmed by 4 bases and the J gene end by 5 bases; junction bases not matched to a gene: 14. This chain's CDR3 is CASSQGDVAGSTEAFF. The CDR3 nucleotides read TGCGCCAGCAGCCAGGGGGATGTGGCAGGGAGTACTGAAGCTTTCTTT.

The V gene is TRBV12-5, the J gene TRBJ2-3; no reliable D call. V gave up 4 bases and J gave up 0 bases, with 8 bases separating them. The CDR3 loop spans 14 amino acids. Germline V gene lookup returns CDR1 LGHNT and CDR2 FRNRAP. CDR3 coding DNA: TGTGCTAGTGGTTCCCGACTTAGCACAGATACGCAGTATTTT. The encoded protein is CASGSRLSTDTQYF.

This chain links TRBV29-1 with TRBJ1-1; possibly TRBD1 for D (5 bases). The CDR3 totals 12 residues. Trimming removed 3 bases from V and 1 base from J, with 6 bases in between. CDR1 and CDR2 from the germline V gene are SQVTM and ANQGSEA. CDR3 in amino acids: CSVEGGNTEAFF. The CDR3 region has the DNA TGCAGCGTTGAGGGGGGGAACACTGAAGCTTTCTTT.

J is TRBJ2-7 and V is TRBV19, with 7 bases that match TRBD1. Germline CDR1 is LNHDA and CDR2 is SQIVND (reference sequence). The CDR3 is 15 residues long. The J segment lost 2 bases and the V segment lost 4 bases, leaving 8 bases of the junction unmatched. The CDR3 region has the DNA TGTGCCAGTAGTAGAGCCGGGACAGCTACCTACGAGCAGTACTTC. This sequence encodes CASSRAGTATYEQYF.

This clone was seen only a few times. The CDR3 sequence: CASFLAGGRDTQYF. The CDR3 DNA reads as TGTGCCAGCTTTTTAGCGGGGGGGAGAGATACGCAGTATTTT. V usage is TRBV5-4 and J usage is TRBJ2-3; 11 nucleotides align to TRBD2. After removal of 7 bases from V and 5 bases from J, the junction contained 6 bases not matched to a gene. Germline CDR1 reads SGHNT; CDR2 reads YYREEE (reference sequence). The CDR3 totals 14 residues.

The chain recombines TRBV19 with TRBJ1-5; TRBD1 matches 7 bases. This CDR3 comprises 14 residues. CDR1 is LNHDA, CDR2 SQIVND, per germline (reference sequence). The V segment lost 7 bases and the J segment 7 bases; nucleotides outside the gene matches: 10. For the CDR3, the DNA is TGTGCCAGTACCAGAACAGGGGCGGCACAGCCCCAGCATTTT. This sequence encodes CASTRTGAAQPQHF.

CDR3 region: CASSLGTSSDTQYF. CDR3 sequence (DNA): TGTGCCAGCAGCCTCGGGACTAGCTCGGATACGCAGTATTTT. V gene TRBV11-3 combines with J gene TRBJ2-3, with 9 nucleotides matching TRBD2. V gave up 5 bases and J gave up 6 bases; unmatched junction bases: 6. This CDR3 is 14 amino acids long. Germline V gene lookup returns CDR1 SGHNT and CDR2 YENEEA.

The chain is built from TRBV6-4 and TRBJ2-2; the match to TRBD1 covers 8 bases. With V trimmed by 4 bases and J by 1 base, 2 bases remained unmatched. This CDR3 has 15 amino acids. CDR1 is MRHNA, CDR2 SNTAGT, per germline. The CDR3 DNA reads TGTGCCAGCAGTGTACAGGGGGGGAACACCGGGGAGCTGTTTTTT. Residues: CASSVQGGNTGELFF.

This clone was observed a few times. The V call is TRBV19, the J call TRBJ2-5; 10 nucleotides align to TRBD2. J lost 2 bases, V lost 4 bases, and 10 bases had no gene match. The CDR3 has 17 amino acids. Looked up from germline, CDR1 is LNHDA and CDR2 is SQIVND (reference sequence). The CDR3 spells CASSTYLTSGPQETQYF. The CDR3 DNA reads as TGTGCCAGTAGTACCTACCTGACTAGCGGGCCTCAAGAGACCCAGTACTTC.

The rearrangement uses TRBV19 and TRBJ1-1; no clear D gene. The CDR3 loop spans 12 amino acids. CDR1 LNHDA and CDR2 SQIVND come from the germline V gene (reference sequence). V lost 3 bases to trimming and J lost 5 bases, with 7 bases between them. CDR3 sequence (DNA): TGTGCCAGTAGTATCGGTCGGACTGAAGCTTTCTTT. Protein product: CASSIGRTEAFF.

This rearrangement joins TRBV5-6 to TRBJ1-2, with 8 bases that match TRBD1. The CDR3 has 16 residues. J gave up 7 bases and V 3 bases, and 14 bases lay outside the gene matches. Germline V gene sequence: CDR1 SGHDT, CDR2 YYEEEE. CDR3 DNA sequence: TGTGCCAGCAGCTCCCCTTTAAGAGACAGGGGTTCTGGCTACACCTTC. This translates into CASSSPLRDRGSGYTF.

Here the CDR3 DNA reads TGCAGCGTTGATGGGACTAGCGCAGATACGCAGTATTTT. Residues: CSVDGTSADTQYF. The V call is TRBV29-1, the J call TRBJ2-3; 10 bases map to TRBD2. Losses at the gene ends were 3 bases for V and 4 bases for J; bases not matched to a gene: 1. Germline V gene sequence: CDR1 SQVTM, CDR2 ANQGSEA. The CDR3 runs to 13 residues.